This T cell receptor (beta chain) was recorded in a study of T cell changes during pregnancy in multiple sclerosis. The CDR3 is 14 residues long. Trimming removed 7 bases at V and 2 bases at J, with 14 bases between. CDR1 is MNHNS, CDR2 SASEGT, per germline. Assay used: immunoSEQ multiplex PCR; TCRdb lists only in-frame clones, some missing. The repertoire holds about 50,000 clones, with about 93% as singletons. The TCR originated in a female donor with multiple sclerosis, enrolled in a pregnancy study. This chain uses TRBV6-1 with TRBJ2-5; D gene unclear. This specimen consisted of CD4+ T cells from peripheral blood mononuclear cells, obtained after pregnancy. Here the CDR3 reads CASTFTTVQETQYF. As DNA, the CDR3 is TGTGCCAGCACTTTTACTACTGTACAAGAGACCCAGTACTTC.